This T cell receptor (beta chain) was captured by sequencing in a study of blood T cell repertoires in COVID-19. This clone was detected a few times. Unmatched junction bases numbered 8, after V lost 5 bases and J lost 8 bases. The CDR3 covers 15 residues. Germline CDR1 and CDR2: SGHVS and FNYEAQ. Sequenced by immunoSEQ multiplex PCR; TCRdb stores in-frame clones only, minus some. Found here are 55,000 to 80,000 clones, roughly 71% of them singletons; the top ten hold approximately 28%. This sequence was found in a woman of 80 years or more with acute or convalescent COVID-19. The material sequenced was peripheral blood. V gene TRBV7-6 combines with J gene TRBJ2-3, with 12 bases lining up with TRBD2. The CDR3 coding sequence is TGTGCCAGCAGCGCGACTAGCGGGAGTGTAGGTACGCAGTATTTT. It specifies CASSATSGSVGTQYF.